The 32 T cell receptor beta chains below were found in one sample sequenced in a study of T cells expressing NK-cell markers (dated by TCRdb to about 2020). To prepare the library, 5' RACE was applied. These reads were obtained on an Illumina HiSeq 2000. Reads reprocessed by TCRdb are summarized as one entry per CDR3 protein sequence, and DNA is absent. The sample's table lists a count of around 260,000 distinct CDR3 sequences. The top ten constitute 3.5% to 5% of the sample. Sequences were obtained from blood T cells: a sorted CD56 or NKG2C T cell subset, CD4+ or CD8+ T cells, or bulk PBMC T cells (not recorded which). These TCRs come from a woman between 18 and 70 years old in good health.

The genes are TRBV30 and TRBJ1-4; TCRdb outputs TRBD1, but without DNA this stays unchecked. The CDR3 totals 17 residues. The V gene's germline CDR1 is GTSNPN and CDR2 SVGIG (reference sequence). The CDR3 here is CAWNGLGPRGTNEKLFF.

The CDR3 spells CASSVEGNTEAFF. The V and J genes are TRBV9 and TRBJ1-1. CDR3 length: 13 amino acids. Per germline, CDR1 SGDLS and CDR2 YYNGEE.

The chain joins TRBV5-1 to TRBJ2-1; the TCRdb D gene call, TRBD2, has no DNA to confirm it. The CDR3 runs 16 residues. Germline CDR1 reads SGHRS; CDR2 reads YFSETQ. The CDR3 loop is CASRITSGSSYNEQFF.

V gene TRBV4-3 combines with J gene TRBJ2-5; TCRdb's D call of TRBD2 is untestable without DNA. Germline CDR1 is LGHNA and CDR2 is YSLEER. The CDR3 extends over 17 amino acids. Here the CDR3 reads CASSPGGLAGALETQYF.

The chain has TRBV20-1 and TRBJ2-7; TCRdb calls TRBD2, which cannot be checked without DNA. CDR3 length: 13 amino acids. Germline values: CDR1 DFQATT, CDR2 SNEGSKA (reference sequence). The CDR3 loop reads CSAPSGRSDEQYF.

The chain uses TRBV6-1 and TRBJ2-7; TCRdb selects TRBD2, and the lack of DNA leaves this call unchecked. There are 14 residues in the CDR3. Germline V lookup: CDR1 MNHNS, CDR2 SASEGT. The CDR3 sequence: CASSREFGSYEQYF.

This sequence joins TRBV20-1 and TRBJ2-4; lacking DNA, the TRBD2 call made by TCRdb goes unchecked. Germline values: CDR1 DFQATT, CDR2 SNEGSKA (reference sequence). This CDR3 has 15 amino acids. The CDR3 spells CSAREPGLAGDSGYF.

Here the CDR3 reads CASMLDSYEQYF. The rearrangement joins TRBV12-3 or TRBV12-4 to TRBJ2-7; TCRdb's D call, TRBD2, is unchecked because there is no DNA. This CDR3 has 12 amino acids.

J is TRBJ1-5 and V is TRBV19. Germline loops: CDR1 LNHDA, CDR2 SQIVND (reference sequence). CDR3 size: 12 residues. This CDR3 reads CASSMTNQPQHF.

The V call is TRBV5-1, the J call TRBJ2-5; lacking DNA, the TRBD2 call made by TCRdb goes unchecked. This CDR3 is built from 14 residues. Germline V gives CDR1 SGHRS, CDR2 YFSETQ. Here the CDR3 reads CASSQPDGEQTQYF. The full variable domain, in which reference TRBV5-1 and TRBJ2-5 provide the parts outside the CDR3, is KAGVTQTPRYLIKTRGQQVTLSCSPISGHRSVSWYQQTPGQGLQFLFEYFSETQRNKGNFPGRFSGRQFSNSRSEMNVSTLELGDSALYLCASSQPDGEQTQYFGPGTRLLVL.

This chain uses TRBV7-2 with TRBJ2-4. Germline V CDR1 and CDR2: SGHTA, FQGNSA. CDR3 length: 15 amino acids. The CDR3 sequence is CASSPTQRPENIQYF.

The chain carries TRBV20-1 and TRBJ2-5; the TRBD1 assignment by TCRdb is unverifiable without DNA. The CDR3 length is 15 residues. Germline CDR1 DFQATT, CDR2 SNEGSKA (reference sequence). The CDR3 reads CSARDLSGGVETQYF.

V and J are TRBV6-2 or TRBV6-3 and TRBJ2-5. Germline CDR1 reads MNHEY; CDR2 reads SVGEGT. CDR3 size: 13 residues. The CDR3 loop is CASSYSPEETQYF.

This CDR3 is CSAASYLGNQPQHF. V gene TRBV20-1 combines with J gene TRBJ1-5. The germline gives CDR1 DFQATT, CDR2 SNEGSKA (reference sequence). This CDR3 spans 14 amino acids.

V is TRBV7-9 and J is TRBJ2-1. In germline, CDR1 is SEHNR, CDR2 FQNEAQ (reference sequence). CDR3 size: 15 residues. The CDR3 protein is CASSLAGKPDNEQFF.

V gene TRBV21-1 combines with J gene TRBJ1-5. TRBV21-1 is classified as a pseudogene. The CDR3 loop spans 11 amino acids. CDR3: CASSHNVPQHF.

This rearrangement joins TRBV18 to TRBJ1-1; as DNA is missing, the TRBD1 call by TCRdb cannot be tested. The germline gives CDR1 KGHSH, CDR2 LQKENI. This CDR3 comprises 12 residues. The CDR3 here is CASSPPGGRAFF.

The chain employs TRBV7-9 and TRBJ2-4; TCRdb's D call of TRBD2 is untestable without DNA. The V gene's germline CDR1 is SEHNR and CDR2 FQNEAQ (reference sequence). There are 14 residues in the CDR3. The chain's CDR3 is CASSLAGEGNIQYF. Drawing the rest from reference TRBV7-9 and TRBJ2-4, the complete variable domain is DTGVSQNPRHKITKRGQNVTFRCDPISEHNRLYWYRQTLGQGPEFLTYFQNEAQLEKSRLLSDRFSAERPKGSFSTLEIQRTEQGDSAMYLCASSLAGEGNIQYFGAGTRLSVL.

J is TRBJ1-6 and V is TRBV6-2 or TRBV6-3; TCRdb outputs TRBD1, but without DNA this stays unchecked. CDR3 size: 14 residues. Germline CDR1 is MNHEY and CDR2 is SVGEGT. CDR3 in amino acids: CASTVGPKNSPLHF.

The chain is built from TRBV28 and TRBJ1-5; there is no DNA to check the TCRdb D call of TRBD1. This CDR3 region has 18 residues. Germline V gene sequence: CDR1 MDHEN, CDR2 SYDVKM. CDR3 amino acids: CASSLVSRGGSVGRPQHF. The variable domain in full, with the rest retrieved from reference TRBV28 and TRBJ1-5, is DVKVTQSSRYLVKRTGEKVFLECVQDMDHENMFWYRQDPGLGLRLIYFSYDVKMKEKGDIPEGYSVSREKKERFSLILESASTNQTSMYLCASSLVSRGGSVGRPQHFGDGTRLSIL.

The rearrangement uses TRBV6-5 and TRBJ1-2; TCRdb's D call of TRBD1 is untestable without DNA. The length of the CDR3 is 11 residues. CDR1 MNHEY and CDR2 SVGAGI come from the germline V gene. CDR3 sequence reads: CASTRGVGYTF.

The chain couples TRBV20-1 to TRBJ2-7; there is no DNA to check the TCRdb D call of TRBD2. This CDR3 region has 15 residues. Germline V lookup: CDR1 DFQATT, CDR2 SNEGSKA (reference sequence). CDR3 amino acids: CSATGTSGTPYEQYF.

The gene calls are TRBV12-3 or TRBV12-4 and TRBJ2-3; the D gene TCRdb calls, TRBD1, cannot be checked with no DNA. This CDR3 contains 15 residues. CDR3 region: CASRKQGAKVDTQYF.

The chain employs TRBV28 and TRBJ2-4; checking the TCRdb D call of TRBD1 is not possible without DNA. In germline, CDR1 is MDHEN, CDR2 SYDVKM. The CDR3 extends over 16 amino acids. CDR3: CASSPGGGLAKNIQYF.

The gene calls are TRBV18 and TRBJ2-3; lacking DNA, the TRBD2 call made by TCRdb goes unchecked. Germline V gene lookup returns CDR1 KGHSH and CDR2 LQKENI. CDR3 size: 15 residues. CDR3 in amino acids: CASSPPSSGTDTQYF.

The V call is TRBV14, the J call TRBJ2-2; TCRdb returns TRBD1, unconfirmable since there is no DNA. The CDR3 runs to 14 residues. Per germline, CDR1 SGHDN and CDR2 FVKESK. CDR3 in amino acids: CASSQGRVRGELFF.

The rearrangement uses TRBV5-1 and TRBJ2-1; TCRdb picks TRBD2, but there is no DNA to check that call. The CDR3 extends over 15 amino acids. The germline CDR1 and CDR2 sequences are SGHRS and YFSETQ. The CDR3 region is CASSRLVAGAYEQFF.

The chain links TRBV6-2 or TRBV6-3 to TRBJ2-6; lacking DNA, the TRBD2 call made by TCRdb goes unchecked. The CDR3 spans 20 residues. Germline CDR1 MNHEY, CDR2 SVGEGT. The CDR3 region is CASSYRPPASGFAGANVLTF.

The chain joins TRBV5-6 to TRBJ1-3; as DNA is missing, the TRBD1 call by TCRdb cannot be tested. From germline, CDR1 is SGHDT and CDR2 YYEEEE. The CDR3 is 14 amino acids. This CDR3 reads CASSFGQGGNTIYF.

The chain recombines TRBV19 with TRBJ2-3. CDR3 length: 13 residues. CDR1 is LNHDA and CDR2 is SQIVND in the germline V gene (reference sequence). The CDR3 loop is CASSIAGIGTQYF.

The chain couples TRBV15 to TRBJ2-3. CDR1 is LNHNV and CDR2 is YYDKDF in the germline V gene (reference sequence). The CDR3 is made up of 12 amino acids. The CDR3 sequence is CATSRDTDTQYF.

The rearrangement links TRBV7-6 to TRBJ1-1; the D call of TRBD1 rests on TCRdb alone, since no DNA is present to check it. The CDR3 is 13 residues long. Germline V gives CDR1 SGHVS, CDR2 FNYEAQ. The CDR3 protein is CASSVSTGYEAFF.